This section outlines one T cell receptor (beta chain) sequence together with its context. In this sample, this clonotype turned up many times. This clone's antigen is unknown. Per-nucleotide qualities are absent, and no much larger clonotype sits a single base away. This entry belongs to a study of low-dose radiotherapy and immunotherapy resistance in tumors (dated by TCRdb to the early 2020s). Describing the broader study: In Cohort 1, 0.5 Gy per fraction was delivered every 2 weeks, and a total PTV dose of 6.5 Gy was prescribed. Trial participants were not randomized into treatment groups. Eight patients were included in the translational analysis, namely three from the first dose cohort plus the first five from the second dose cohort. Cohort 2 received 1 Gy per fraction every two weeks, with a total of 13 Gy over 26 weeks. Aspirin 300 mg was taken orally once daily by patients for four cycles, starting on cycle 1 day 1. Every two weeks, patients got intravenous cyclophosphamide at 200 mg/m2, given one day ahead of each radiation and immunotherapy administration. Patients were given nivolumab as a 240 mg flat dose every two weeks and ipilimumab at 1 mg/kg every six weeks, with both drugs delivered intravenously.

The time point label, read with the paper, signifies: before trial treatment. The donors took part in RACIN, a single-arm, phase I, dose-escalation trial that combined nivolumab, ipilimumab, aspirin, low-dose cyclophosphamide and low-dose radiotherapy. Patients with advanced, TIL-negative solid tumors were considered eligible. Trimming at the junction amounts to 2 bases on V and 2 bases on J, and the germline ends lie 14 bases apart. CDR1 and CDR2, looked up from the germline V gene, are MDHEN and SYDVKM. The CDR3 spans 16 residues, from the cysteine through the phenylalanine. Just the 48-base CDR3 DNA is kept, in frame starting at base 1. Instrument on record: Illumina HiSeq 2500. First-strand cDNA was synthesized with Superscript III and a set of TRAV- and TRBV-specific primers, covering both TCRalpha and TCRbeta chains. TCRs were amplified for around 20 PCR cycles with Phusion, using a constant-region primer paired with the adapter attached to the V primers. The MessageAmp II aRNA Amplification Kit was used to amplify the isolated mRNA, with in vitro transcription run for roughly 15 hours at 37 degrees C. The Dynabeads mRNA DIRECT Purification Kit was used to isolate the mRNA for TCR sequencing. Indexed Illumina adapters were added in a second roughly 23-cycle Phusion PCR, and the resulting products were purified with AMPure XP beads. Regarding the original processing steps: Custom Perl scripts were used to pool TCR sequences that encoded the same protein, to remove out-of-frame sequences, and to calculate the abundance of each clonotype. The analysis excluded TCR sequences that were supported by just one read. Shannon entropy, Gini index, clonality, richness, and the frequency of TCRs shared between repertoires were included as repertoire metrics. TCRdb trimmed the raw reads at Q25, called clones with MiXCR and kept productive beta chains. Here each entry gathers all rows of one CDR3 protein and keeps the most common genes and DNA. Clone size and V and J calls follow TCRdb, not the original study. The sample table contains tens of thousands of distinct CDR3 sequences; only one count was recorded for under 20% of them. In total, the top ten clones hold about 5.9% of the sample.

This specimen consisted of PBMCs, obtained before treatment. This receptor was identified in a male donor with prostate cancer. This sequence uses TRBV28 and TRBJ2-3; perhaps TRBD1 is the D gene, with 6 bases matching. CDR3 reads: CASSLPSTGFTDTQYF. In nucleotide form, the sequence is TGTGCCAGCAGTTTACCCTCGACAGGATTCACAGATACGCAGTATTTT.